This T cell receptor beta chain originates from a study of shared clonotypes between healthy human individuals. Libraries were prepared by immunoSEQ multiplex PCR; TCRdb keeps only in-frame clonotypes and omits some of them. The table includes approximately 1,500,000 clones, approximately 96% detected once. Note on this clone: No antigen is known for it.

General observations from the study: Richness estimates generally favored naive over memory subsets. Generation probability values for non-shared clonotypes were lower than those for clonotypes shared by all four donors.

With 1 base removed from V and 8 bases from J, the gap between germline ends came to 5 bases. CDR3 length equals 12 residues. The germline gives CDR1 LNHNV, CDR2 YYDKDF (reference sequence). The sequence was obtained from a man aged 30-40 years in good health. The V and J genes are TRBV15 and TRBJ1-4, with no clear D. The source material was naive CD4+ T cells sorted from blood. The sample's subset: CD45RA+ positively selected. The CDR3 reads CATSRVVEKLFF. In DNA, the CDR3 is TGTGCCACCAGCAGAGTTGTAGAAAAACTGTTTTTT.